This TCR beta chain derives from a study of blood T cell repertoires in COVID-19. Across the study: T cells, B-cell-depleted T cells, or PBMCs supplied cDNA or gDNA.

Sequenced by immunoSEQ multiplex PCR; TCRdb stores in-frame clones only, minus some. The sample has about 230,000 clones, over 75% seen once. Trimming took 6 bases from V and 5 from J, leaving 11 bases between them. This CDR3 region has 12 residues. This sequence was found in a man aged 45 to 65 with COVID-19, enrolled during active disease. The J gene is TRBJ2-7, the V gene TRBV12-3 or TRBV12-4, with D unresolved. The material sequenced was peripheral blood. In DNA, the CDR3 is TGTGCCAGCAGCCCAAGTTCGGACGAGCAGTACTTC. This translates into CASSPSSDEQYF.